This T cell receptor (beta chain) originates from a study of cytomegalovirus exposure and HLA in healthy donors. PCR primers comprised 60 Vbeta and 13 Jbeta primers. TCRdb's table, derived via immunoSEQ multiplex PCR, lists solely in-frame clones and lacks some. The sample lists some 180,000 clones; 75% to 85% were seen once. The CDR3 is 14 residues long. The V and J genes are TRBV21-1 and TRBJ2-7; TRBD1 is taken as the D call from the table, unchecked against the DNA. TRBV21-1 is a pseudogene locus. This TCR was recovered from a woman aged 45 to 65 in good health and CMV-seronegative. The sample was PBMCs. The CDR3 DNA follows: TGTGCCAGCAGCAAAGTGGCAGAGGGGGACGAGCAGTACTTC. Encoded protein: CASSKVAEGDEQYF.